This T cell receptor (beta chain) was captured in a study of breast tumors, draining lymph nodes, adjacent tissues. Study-wide results and limits: Compared with lymph nodes, tumors were less diverse; compared with nontumor tissue, more. Luminal-like breast cancer showed significantly greater tumor-nontumor repertoire similarity than basal-like breast cancer did. Most tumor T cells seemingly derive from lymph node, then expand in tumor.

TCRdb reprocessed the multiplex PCR reads via MiXCR and lists one record per CDR3 protein. The table has about 300,000 distinct CDR3 sequences, 30% seen once; the top ten hold more than 1%. This clonotype was counted only a few times. What it recognizes is unknown. Samples came from axillary lymph nodes draining the breast cancer. CDR1 is SGHVS, CDR2 FQNEAQ, per germline. The CDR3 runs to 14 residues. V gave up 5 bases and J gave up 4 bases; unmatched junction bases: 6. The receptor was isolated from a female donor with breast cancer. Some clones in this sample may be carry-over from other donors' samples. The sample taken for sequencing was axillary lymph node tissue. The gene calls are TRBV7-8 and TRBJ1-1, with 8 bases lining up with TRBD1. CDR3 sequence: CASSPTGGGTEAFF. The CDR3 bases are TGTGCCAGCAGCCCAACAGGGGGAGGCACTGAAGCTTTCTTT.